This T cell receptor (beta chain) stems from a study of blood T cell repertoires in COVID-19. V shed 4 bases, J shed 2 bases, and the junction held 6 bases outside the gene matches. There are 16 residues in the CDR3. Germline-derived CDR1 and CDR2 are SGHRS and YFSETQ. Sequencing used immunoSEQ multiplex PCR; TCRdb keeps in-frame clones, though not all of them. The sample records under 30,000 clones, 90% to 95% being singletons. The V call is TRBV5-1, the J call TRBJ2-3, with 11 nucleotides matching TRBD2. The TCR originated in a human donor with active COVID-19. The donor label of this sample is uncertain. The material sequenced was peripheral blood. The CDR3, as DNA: TGCGCCAGCAGCCCCCTAGCGGGGGGATACACAGATACGCAGTATTTT. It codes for CASSPLAGGYTDTQYF.